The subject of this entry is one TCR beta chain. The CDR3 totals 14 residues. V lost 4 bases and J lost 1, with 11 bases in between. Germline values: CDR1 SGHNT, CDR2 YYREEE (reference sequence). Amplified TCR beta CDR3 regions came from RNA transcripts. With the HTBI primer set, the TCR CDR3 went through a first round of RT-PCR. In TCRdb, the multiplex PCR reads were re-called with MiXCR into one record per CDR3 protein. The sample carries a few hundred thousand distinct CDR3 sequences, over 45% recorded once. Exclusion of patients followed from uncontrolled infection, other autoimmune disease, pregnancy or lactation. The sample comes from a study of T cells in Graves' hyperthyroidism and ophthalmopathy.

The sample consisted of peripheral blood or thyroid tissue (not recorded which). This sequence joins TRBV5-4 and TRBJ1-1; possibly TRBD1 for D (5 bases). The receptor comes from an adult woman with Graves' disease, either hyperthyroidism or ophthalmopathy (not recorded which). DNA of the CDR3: TGTGCCAGCAGCCAGGGCGGGGAGAACACTGAAGCTTTCTTT. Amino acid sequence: CASSQGGENTEAFF. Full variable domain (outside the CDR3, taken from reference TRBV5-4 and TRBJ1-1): ETGVTQSPTHLIKTRGQQVTLRCSSQSGHNTVSWYQQALGQGPQFIFQYYREEENGRGNFPPRFSGLQFPNYSSELNVNALELDDSALYLCASSQGGENTEAFFGQGTRLTVV.